These T cell receptor beta chains were read from a single sample in a study of shared clonotypes between healthy human individuals. This table comes from immunoSEQ multiplex PCR, and its TCRdb copy is limited to in-frame clones, with some not included. The table lists approximately 530,000 clones, 90% to 96% of them singletons. Sequencing was performed on naive CD4+ T cells sorted from blood. The source of these receptors is a woman in her twenties or thirties in good health. Both conserved end residues are part of each CDR3. The D gene is left open where the match is weak. For some rows the clone size is stated as once, few or many, or as a class when expanded; others skip it.

CDR3 DNA: TGTGCCAGCAGCGTATCCGGAACTAGCACAGATACGCAGTATTTT
CDR3 protein: CASSVSGTSTDTQYF
V gene: TRBV9
D gene: .
J gene: TRBJ2-3
clone size: .

CDR3 DNA: TGTGCCAGTAGTGTCAGCACAGATACGCAGTATTTT
CDR3 protein: CASSVSTDTQYF
V gene: TRBV19
D gene: .
J gene: TRBJ2-3
clone size: .

CDR3 DNA: TGTGCCACCAGCGGACCAAGACTAGCGGACGCCAATGAGCAGTTCTTC
CDR3 protein: CATSGPRLADANEQFF
V gene: TRBV15
D gene: TRBD2
J gene: TRBJ2-1
clone size: .

CDR3 DNA: TGTGCCAGCAGGAGGGGAGCTGAAGCTTTCTTT
CDR3 protein: CASRRGAEAFF
V gene: TRBV2
D gene: .
J gene: TRBJ1-1
clone size: .

CDR3 DNA: TGTGCCAGCAGCTTTGCAGGAGGTCAGCCCCAGCATTTT
CDR3 protein: CASSFAGGQPQHF
V gene: TRBV11-2
D gene: .
J gene: TRBJ1-5
clone size: .

CDR3 DNA: TGTGCCAGTAGGCCCCGGGACAGGGGTAACATTCAGTACTTC
CDR3 protein: CASRPRDRGNIQYF
V gene: TRBV19
D gene: TRBD1
J gene: TRBJ2-4
clone size: .

CDR3 DNA: TGTGCCAGCAGTTACTCGCTCGACAGGGACCTTACGGGCTACACCTTC
CDR3 protein: CASSYSLDRDLTGYTF
V gene: TRBV6-6
D gene: TRBD1
J gene: TRBJ1-2
clone size: .

CDR3 DNA: TGTGCCAGCAGTGATGGCGACGGCTATGGCTACACCTTC
CDR3 protein: CASSDGDGYGYTF
V gene: TRBV2
D gene: .
J gene: TRBJ1-2
clone size: .

CDR3 DNA: TGCAGCGTTGACTGGCAGCCCGAGATATACAATGAGCAGTTCTTC
CDR3 protein: CSVDWQPEIYNEQFF
V gene: TRBV29-1
D gene: .
J gene: TRBJ2-1
clone size: .

CDR3 DNA: TGTGCCAGCAGGCGGGACAGGGTTAAGAATGAGCAGTTCTTC
CDR3 protein: CASRRDRVKNEQFF
V gene: TRBV27
D gene: TRBD1
J gene: TRBJ2-1
clone size: .

CDR3 DNA: TGTGCCACCAGGGGGGGGACAGAGACCCAGTACTTC
CDR3 protein: CATRGGTETQYF
V gene: TRBV19
D gene: .
J gene: TRBJ2-5
clone size: .

CDR3 DNA: TGCGCCAGCAGCCACGCACCCGGGACTAGTGATATCGATGAGCAGTTCTTC
CDR3 protein: CASSHAPGTSDIDEQFF
V gene: TRBV4-1
D gene: TRBD2
J gene: TRBJ2-1
clone size: .

CDR3 DNA: TGCGCCAGCAGCTTGTGGCGCAATTTAGGTACCGGGGAGCTGTTTTTT
CDR3 protein: CASSLWRNLGTGELFF
V gene: TRBV5-1
D gene: .
J gene: TRBJ2-2
clone size: .

CDR3 DNA: TGTGCCAGCAGCTTAGTTACGGGCAGCGGATCAGATACGCAGTATTTT
CDR3 protein: CASSLVTGSGSDTQYF
V gene: TRBV7-2
D gene: .
J gene: TRBJ2-3
clone size: once

CDR3 DNA: TGCGCCAGCAGCTTGGAGGGCCAGGGGGTTGGCGGAAACACCATATATTTT
CDR3 protein: CASSLEGQGVGGNTIYF
V gene: TRBV5-1
D gene: TRBD1
J gene: TRBJ1-3
clone size: .

CDR3 DNA: TGCGCCAGCAGCTTGGACGGGGTTCATGAAGCTTTCTTT
CDR3 protein: CASSLDGVHEAFF
V gene: TRBV5-1
D gene: .
J gene: TRBJ1-1
clone size: .

CDR3 DNA: TGCGCCAGCAGCCCCCCGACAGCCTACGAGCAGTACTTC
CDR3 protein: CASSPPTAYEQYF
V gene: TRBV5-1
D gene: .
J gene: TRBJ2-7
clone size: .

CDR3 DNA: TGTGCCAGCAGCGGTTCCAACTCTGGGGCCAACGTCCTGACTTTC
CDR3 protein: CASSGSNSGANVLTF
V gene: TRBV7-3
D gene: .
J gene: TRBJ2-6
clone size: .

CDR3 DNA: TGTGCCAGCAGCAGCGGACAGCTTAGAGACACCGGGGAGCTGTTTTTT
CDR3 protein: CASSSGQLRDTGELFF
V gene: TRBV11-3
D gene: .
J gene: TRBJ2-2
clone size: .

CDR3 DNA: TGTGCCAGTAGTATTTCAGCGGGAGTATCCTACAATGAGCAGTTCTTC
CDR3 protein: CASSISAGVSYNEQFF
V gene: TRBV19
D gene: TRBD2
J gene: TRBJ2-1
clone size: once

CDR3 DNA: TGTGCCAGCAGTGACACCCAATTGACTAGCGGGAGGACCAGGTACCAAGAGACCCAGTACTTC
CDR3 protein: CASSDTQLTSGRTRYQETQYF
V gene: TRBV6-4
D gene: TRBD2
J gene: TRBJ2-5
clone size: .

CDR3 DNA: TGTGCCAGTAGTTCCAACCAGAAACTAGCGGGAGAAACCTACGAGCAGTACTTC
CDR3 protein: CASSSNQKLAGETYEQYF
V gene: TRBV19
D gene: TRBD2
J gene: TRBJ2-7
clone size: .

CDR3 DNA: TGTGCCAGCAGCCAGGGGCAGAACACTGAAGCTTTCTTT
CDR3 protein: CASSQGQNTEAFF
V gene: TRBV11-3
D gene: .
J gene: TRBJ1-1
clone size: .

CDR3 DNA: TGTGCCAGCAGGGGAAACAGGGGCGGAGATGGCTACACCTTC
CDR3 protein: CASRGNRGGDGYTF
V gene: TRBV28
D gene: TRBD1
J gene: TRBJ1-2
clone size: .

CDR3 DNA: TGTGCCAGCACCAATGGAGCAGGCTTAAGCTCCTACGAGCAGTACTTC
CDR3 protein: CASTNGAGLSSYEQYF
V gene: TRBV2
D gene: .
J gene: TRBJ2-7
clone size: .

CDR3 DNA: TGTGCCAGCAGCTTACGGTGGACAGGGACATCCTACGAGCAGTACTTC
CDR3 protein: CASSLRWTGTSYEQYF
V gene: TRBV11-3
D gene: TRBD1
J gene: TRBJ2-7
clone size: .

CDR3 DNA: TGTGCCAGCAGTTACTCCAGTCTACAAGAGACCCAGTACTTC
CDR3 protein: CASSYSSLQETQYF
V gene: TRBV6-5
D gene: .
J gene: TRBJ2-5
clone size: .

CDR3 DNA: TGCGCCAGCAGCCAAGGGGACCTTAGCAATCAGCCCCAGCATTTT
CDR3 protein: CASSQGDLSNQPQHF
V gene: TRBV4-1
D gene: .
J gene: TRBJ1-5
clone size: .

CDR3 DNA: TGCGCCAGCAGTGCTAGCGGGAGGTTCCACGAGCAGTACTTC
CDR3 protein: CASSASGRFHEQYF
V gene: TRBV10-1
D gene: TRBD2
J gene: TRBJ2-7
clone size: .

CDR3 DNA: TGCAGCGTTGGCCCAGGGGGATCCGGTGAGCAGTTCTTC
CDR3 protein: CSVGPGGSGEQFF
V gene: TRBV29-1
D gene: TRBD1
J gene: TRBJ2-1
clone size: .

CDR3 DNA: TGTGCCAGCAGCCCGAGGGGGCACGGGGACGAGCAGTACTTC
CDR3 protein: CASSPRGHGDEQYF
V gene: TRBV7-9
D gene: TRBD1
J gene: TRBJ2-7
clone size: .

CDR3 DNA: TGCGCCAGCAGCTTGGGTGGCAGGGGGCTCTACGAGCAGTACTTC
CDR3 protein: CASSLGGRGLYEQYF
V gene: TRBV5-1
D gene: TRBD1
J gene: TRBJ2-7
clone size: .

CDR3 DNA: TGTGCCAGCTCACCATTCCGGTGGGGAGTGAGGAACACTGAAGCTTTCTTT
CDR3 protein: CASSPFRWGVRNTEAFF
V gene: TRBV18
D gene: .
J gene: TRBJ1-1
clone size: .

CDR3 DNA: TGTGCCAGCAGCTCGCCGGGACAGGGAGCTTTCTTT
CDR3 protein: CASSSPGQGAFF
V gene: TRBV5-6
D gene: TRBD1
J gene: TRBJ1-1
clone size: .

CDR3 DNA: TGCGCCAGCAGCTTGGATTTGGAGACCCAGTACTTC
CDR3 protein: CASSLDLETQYF
V gene: TRBV5-1
D gene: .
J gene: TRBJ2-5
clone size: .

CDR3 DNA: TGTGCCAGCAGCTTGGAGGGGGCAGACACTGAAGCTTTCTTT
CDR3 protein: CASSLEGADTEAFF
V gene: TRBV11-3
D gene: TRBD1
J gene: TRBJ1-1
clone size: .

CDR3 DNA: TGTGCCAGCAGCTCTACCATACAGGGGACGGGCAATCAGCCCCAGCATTTT
CDR3 protein: CASSSTIQGTGNQPQHF
V gene: TRBV5-6
D gene: TRBD1
J gene: TRBJ1-5
clone size: .

CDR3 DNA: TGTGCCAGCAGCTACAGGGGGCTAGGGAATCAGCCCCAGCATTTT
CDR3 protein: CASSYRGLGNQPQHF
V gene: TRBV27
D gene: TRBD1
J gene: TRBJ1-5
clone size: .

CDR3 DNA: TGTGCCAGTGGGGACAGCTTAACTGGAAACACCATATATTTT
CDR3 protein: CASGDSLTGNTIYF
V gene: TRBV19
D gene: TRBD1
J gene: TRBJ1-3
clone size: .